This T cell receptor (beta chain) was recovered during a study of blood T cell repertoires in COVID-19. About the research overall: Samples came from the United States, Italy and Spain, spanning acute and convalescent COVID-19. The cDNA or gDNA used as material had been derived from T cells, B-cell-depleted T cells, or PBMCs.

As processed by the authors: By means of reference gene primer amplification, nucleated cell counts were estimated. Profiling relied on immunoSEQ multiplex PCR, and the TCRdb table lists in-frame clones only, not all of them. V, J and clone size derive from that table, while D and trimming were established from the DNA sequence. The table records around 60,000 clones, 90% of them present only once. V dropped 2 bases and J dropped 2; count of bases not matched to a gene: 5. The CDR3 runs to 15 residues. Germline V CDR1 and CDR2: MNHEY, SMNVEV (reference sequence). The sample was peripheral blood. The chain joins TRBV27 to TRBJ2-7; TRBD1 matches at 8 bases. This receptor was identified in a man between 60 and 75 years old with acute or convalescent COVID-19. The CDR3 is CASSLGQGSTYEQYF. The CDR3 DNA sequence: TGTGCCAGCAGTTTAGGACAGGGATCTACCTACGAGCAGTACTTC.